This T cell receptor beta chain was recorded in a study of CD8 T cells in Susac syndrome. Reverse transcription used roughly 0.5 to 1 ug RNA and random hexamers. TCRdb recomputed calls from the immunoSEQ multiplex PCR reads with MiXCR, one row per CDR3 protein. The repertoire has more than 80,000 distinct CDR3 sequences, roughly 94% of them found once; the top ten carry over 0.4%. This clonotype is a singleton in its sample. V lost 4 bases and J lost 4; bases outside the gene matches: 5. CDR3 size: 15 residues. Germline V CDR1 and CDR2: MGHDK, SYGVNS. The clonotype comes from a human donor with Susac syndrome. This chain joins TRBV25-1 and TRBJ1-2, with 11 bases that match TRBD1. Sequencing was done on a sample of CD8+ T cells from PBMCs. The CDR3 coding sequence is TGTGCCAGCAGTGGCGGACAGGGGGCTTTCTATGGCTACACCTTC. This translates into CASSGGQGAFYGYTF.